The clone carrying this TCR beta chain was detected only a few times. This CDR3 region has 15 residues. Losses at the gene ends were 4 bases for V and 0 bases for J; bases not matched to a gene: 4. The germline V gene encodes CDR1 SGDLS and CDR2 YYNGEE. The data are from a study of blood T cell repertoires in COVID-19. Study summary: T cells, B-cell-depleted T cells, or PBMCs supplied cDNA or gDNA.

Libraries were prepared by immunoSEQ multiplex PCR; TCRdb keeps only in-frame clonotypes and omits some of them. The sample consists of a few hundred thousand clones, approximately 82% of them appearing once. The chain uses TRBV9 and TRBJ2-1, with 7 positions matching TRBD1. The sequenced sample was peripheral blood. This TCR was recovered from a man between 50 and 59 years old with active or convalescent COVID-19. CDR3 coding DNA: TGTGCCAGCAGCCTACAGGGGACCTCCTACAATGAGCAGTTCTTC. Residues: CASSLQGTSYNEQFF.